This T cell receptor (beta chain) stems from a study of shared clonotypes between healthy human individuals (dated by TCRdb to about 2020). For the wider study: A couple of women and a few men aged 18 to 49 years were included in the cohort. Per donor, three plates each were used for CD4 naive and CD4 memory, two for CD8 naive, and one for CD8 memory. To estimate repertoire size and how much clonotypes are shared between individuals, the study performed deep sequencing of blood TCR repertoires from roughly five healthy adults. To increase sequencing depth and limit assay-specific biases, TCR repertoire library preparation and sequencing were carried out by different laboratories using diverse techniques. Leukapheresis yielded between about 0.85 and 9.5 billion PBMCs per donor. What the research found in general, with its limitations: Even with the large sequencing depth, rarefaction of the sorted-subset datasets indicated that sequencing was incomplete. Compared with non-shared clonotypes, the clonotypes found in all four sorted-subset donors had higher generation probabilities. Across a handful of donors, approximately 4.6% of naive CD4, roughly 3.5% of naive CD8, under 2.5% of memory CD4, and around 0.4% of memory CD8 clonotypes were shared. Because the study included only a small number of donors, the genetic and exposure-history diversity represented was limited. Naive subsets generally had larger estimated clonotype richness than memory subsets. Sampling was restricted to blood, and TCR repertoires in tissues likely differ from the TCR repertoires found in blood. Based on pairwise subsampling, the degree of clonotype sharing among donors was expected to be affected by sequencing depth.

Using the deep immunoSEQ assay, multiplex PCR amplified TCR CDR3 regions from genomic DNA. For each cell subset, the extracted genomic DNA was distributed evenly across all wells of several immunoSEQ 96-well plates, and each plate served as one replicate. For sorted subsets, roughly 0.2 ug genomic DNA, equal to tens of thousands of T cell genomes, was loaded into each replicate PCR. Purified libraries were measured with a Qubit 3.0 fluorometer, size-checked on a Bioanalyzer 2100, and measured again with the KAPA Library Quantification kit. A separate single-read 150-cycle Illumina NextSeq 550 flow cell was used to sequence each immunoSEQ 96-well plate. Processing in the source paper ran as follows. The immunoSEQ output contained only junctional sequences without quality scores, so filtering could not match that applied to full-length reads. To assign V/J genes and CDR3, sequences were annotated using PyIR, a Python wrapper for IgBLAST v1.9, with IMGT germline references. Reads were removed for weak V/J assignments (E-value above 1e-6), missing CDR3, stop codons, out-of-frame junctions, or ambiguous translated residues. V3J clonotypes were defined by identical inferred V gene, J gene, and CDR3 amino acid sequence. Percentage overlap between repertoires was calculated by dividing the number of shared unique clonotypes by the size of the smaller repertoire. Repertoire richness was assessed with RTK rarefaction, the Chao1 estimator, and Recon v2.1 estimates of unobserved clonotypes. For all TCRbeta clonotypes obtained by the gDNA method from a few donors, generation probabilities were computed with OLGA. Drawn from immuneACCESS, this table holds only the in-frame rearrangements with V and J called that TCRdb kept. Clones are partly lost; checked studies trace under half to an unresolved V gene and leave the rest unexplained. That table furnishes V, J and clone size, whereas the DNA furnished D and trimming. The sample table lists approximately 2.3 million clones, roughly 93% of them with a count of one. The ten largest clonotypes hold around 0.4% of the sample.

As concerns this clone: Its antigen has not been determined. No quality values exist for individual bases; no much larger clone is one base distant.

Healthy HIV-negative adults with no recently reported acute infections or vaccinations were included as donors. Only Caucasian adults living in Nashville, Tennessee, USA were represented among the donors. CD4+ T cells were enriched by magnetic negative selection, after which naive cells were positively selected on CD45RA and the negative fraction was taken as the memory subset. Blood was obtained by leukapheresis, after which PBMCs were separated by Ficoll-Histopaque density gradient centrifugation and cryopreserved in liquid nitrogen vapor phase. Analytical flow cytometry was used to check the purity and quantity of every magnetically sorted T cell population. Genomic DNA was isolated from every sorted fraction and measured by UV absorbance on a Nanodrop 2000c. Sample: naive CD4+ T cells from PBMCs. The cell subset or site label corresponds to: CD45RA+ positively selected. This sequence originates from a man between 18 and 35 years old in good health. Some clones in this sample may be carry-over from other donors' samples.

The DNA sequence reads TGTGCCAGCACCTTTTCGGGACCAAACACTGAAGCTTTCTTT. It codes for CASTFSGPNTEAFF. Recombination joined TRBV28 with TRBJ1-1; TRBD1 could be the D gene, as 5 bases match. The CDR3 sequence holds 14 residues, the cysteine and phenylalanine included. The only DNA kept is the CDR3, 42 bases in frame from the first base. Trimming costs V 7 bases and J 2 bases, and their ends lie 14 bases apart. The germline V gene yields MDHEN for CDR1 and SYDVKM for CDR2.